A single TCR beta chain is shown here with its context. Antigen: not known. The record originates from a study of beta chain features in type 1 diabetes. Per the germline V gene, CDR1 is SGHRS and CDR2 is YFSETQ. There are 15 residues in the CDR3. Trimming pared 8 bases from V and 4 bases from J, leaving 16 bases between. Expressed TCRB transcripts got sequenced, as all isolated RNA was reverse transcribed. Naive, central memory and regulatory T cell samples produced a mean of approximately 4 million reads. Some clones are missing from TCRdb's copy, which holds only in-frame ones; the method was immunoSEQ multiplex PCR. Among about 340,000 clones listed, roughly a tenth were seen once. The study's findings and limits: TCRB CDR3s from Type 1 diabetes patients were moderately but significantly shorter in all four CD4+ subsets. Although PCR might favor shorter templates, it would do so equally in patients and controls. It was among patients, rather than healthy donors, that naive, central memory and Treg TCRB repertoires appeared more similar. The cDNA sequencing approach could over-represent high-TCR-expressing cells.

Sequencing used central memory CD4+ T cells from blood. This sequence joins TRBV5-1 and TRBJ2-6; D is unresolved. The clonotype was recovered from a man aged 25 to 40 with type 1 diabetes. As DNA, the CDR3 is TGCGCCAGTACTACAGCGTCCGGGGGGGCCAACGTCCTGACTTTC. This translates into CASTTASGGANVLTF.